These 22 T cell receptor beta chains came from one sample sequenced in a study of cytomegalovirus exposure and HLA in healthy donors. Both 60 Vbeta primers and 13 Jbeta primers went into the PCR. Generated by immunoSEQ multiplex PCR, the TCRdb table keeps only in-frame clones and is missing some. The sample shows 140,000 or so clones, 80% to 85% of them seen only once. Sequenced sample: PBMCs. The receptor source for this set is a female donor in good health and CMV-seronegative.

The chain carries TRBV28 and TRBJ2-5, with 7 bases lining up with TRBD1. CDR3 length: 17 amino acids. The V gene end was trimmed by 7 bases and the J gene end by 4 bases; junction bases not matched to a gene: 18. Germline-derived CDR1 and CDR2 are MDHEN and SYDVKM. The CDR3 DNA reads TGTGCCAGCACTTCCCCCCGTTGGGTAGGGGGCCGAGAGACCCAGTACTTC. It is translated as CASTSPRWVGGRETQYF.

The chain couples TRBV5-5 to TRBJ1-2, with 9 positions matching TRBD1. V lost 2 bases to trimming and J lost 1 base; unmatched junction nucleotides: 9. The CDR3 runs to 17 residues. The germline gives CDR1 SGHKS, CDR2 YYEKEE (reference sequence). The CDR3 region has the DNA TGTGCCAGCAGCTTACAGGGGGCAGTGTGGGTTAACTATGGCTACACCTTC. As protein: CASSLQGAVWVNYGYTF. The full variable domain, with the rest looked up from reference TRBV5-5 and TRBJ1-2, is DAGVTQSPTHLIKTRGQQVTLRCSPISGHKSVSWYQQVLGQGPQFIFQYYEKEERGRGNFPDRFSARQFPNYSSELNVNALLLGDSALYLCASSLQGAVWVNYGYTFGSGTRLTVV.

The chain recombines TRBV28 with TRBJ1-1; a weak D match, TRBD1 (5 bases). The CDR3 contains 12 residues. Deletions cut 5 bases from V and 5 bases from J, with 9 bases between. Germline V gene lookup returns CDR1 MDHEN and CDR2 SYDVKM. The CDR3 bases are TGTGCCAGCAGTGGGCAGGGAACTGAAGCTTTCTTT. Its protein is CASSGQGTEAFF.

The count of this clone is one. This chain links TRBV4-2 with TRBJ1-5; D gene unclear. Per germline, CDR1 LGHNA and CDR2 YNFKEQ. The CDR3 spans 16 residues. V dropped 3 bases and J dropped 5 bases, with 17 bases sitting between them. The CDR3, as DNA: TGTGCCAGCAGCCACCAACGACTGACTTGCTATCAGCCCCAGCATTTT. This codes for CASSHQRLTCYQPQHF.

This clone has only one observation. CDR3 loop: CASSFVYNTDTQYF. The CDR3 coding sequence is TGTGCCAGCAGCTTTGTTTACAACACAGATACGCAGTATTTT. This chain joins TRBV5-6 and TRBJ2-3; no definite D call. Trimming shortened V by 2 bases and J by 2 bases, and 9 bases separated the two germline ends. Germline V gene lookup returns CDR1 SGHDT and CDR2 YYEEEE. The CDR3 spans 14 residues.

The CDR3 nucleotides are TGTGCCAGCACCTCAGGTCTCAGCGGGGCCTACGAGCAGTACTTC. Protein: CASTSGLSGAYEQYF. The V gene is TRBV13, the J gene TRBJ2-7; 7 positions agree with TRBD2. Trimming at V came to 7 bases and at J to 2 bases, leaving 11 bases not matched to a gene. Germline V gives CDR1 PRHDT, CDR2 FYEKMQ (reference sequence). This CDR3 spans 15 amino acids.

This CDR3 is CASSSNAGTAFTQYF. Written as DNA, the CDR3 is TGTGCCAGCAGCTCCAACGCCGGGACAGCTTTTACGCAGTATTTT. V gene TRBV7-6 combines with J gene TRBJ2-3; 7 positions match TRBD1. The V and J ends lost 4 bases and 8 bases, in that order; junction bases with no gene match: 12. Per the germline V gene, CDR1 is SGHVS and CDR2 is FNYEAQ. This CDR3 contains 15 residues.

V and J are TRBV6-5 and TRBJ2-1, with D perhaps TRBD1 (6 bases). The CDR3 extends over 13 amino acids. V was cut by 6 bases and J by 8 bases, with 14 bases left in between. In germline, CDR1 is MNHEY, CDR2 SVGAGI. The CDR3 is CASSQGQDDEQFF. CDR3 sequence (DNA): TGTGCCAGCAGCCAGGGACAAGACGATGAGCAGTTCTTC.

In nucleotides, the CDR3 is TGTGCCAGCAGCTTGGACTCTGTACCCCCCAGAGGATACAATGAGCAGTTCTTC. This gives the protein CASSLDSVPPRGYNEQFF. This chain links TRBV5-4 with TRBJ2-1; D is uncertain. CDR1 and CDR2 from the germline V gene are SGHNT and YYREEE (reference sequence). The ends were cut back, 0 bases at V and 4 bases at J, with 20 bases in the middle. The length of the CDR3 is 18 residues.

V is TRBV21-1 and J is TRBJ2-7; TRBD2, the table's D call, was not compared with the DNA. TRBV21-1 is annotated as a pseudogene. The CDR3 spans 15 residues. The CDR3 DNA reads TGTGCCAGCAGCAAAGCCCCGGGAGGGCCCTACGAGCAGTACTTC. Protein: CASSKAPGGPYEQYF.

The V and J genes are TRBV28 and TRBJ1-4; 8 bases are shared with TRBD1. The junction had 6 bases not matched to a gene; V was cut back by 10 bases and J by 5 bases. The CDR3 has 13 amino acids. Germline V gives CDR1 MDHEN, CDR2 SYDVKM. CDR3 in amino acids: CAINRGGNEKLFF. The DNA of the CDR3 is TGTGCCATAAACAGGGGGGGAAATGAAAAACTGTTTTTT.

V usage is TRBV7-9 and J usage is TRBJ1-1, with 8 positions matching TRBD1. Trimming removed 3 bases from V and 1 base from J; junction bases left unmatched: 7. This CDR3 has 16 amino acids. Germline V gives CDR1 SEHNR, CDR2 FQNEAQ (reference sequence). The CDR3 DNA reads TGTGCCAGCAGCTTCGAGACAGGGGCCTGGAACACTGAAGCTTTCTTT. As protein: CASSFETGAWNTEAFF.

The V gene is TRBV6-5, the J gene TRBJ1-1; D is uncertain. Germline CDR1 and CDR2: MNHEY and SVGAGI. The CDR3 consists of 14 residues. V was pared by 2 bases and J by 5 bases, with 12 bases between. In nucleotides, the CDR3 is TGTGCCAGCAGTTACCAATCCGGTCTGACTGAAGCTTTCTTT. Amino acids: CASSYQSGLTEAFF.

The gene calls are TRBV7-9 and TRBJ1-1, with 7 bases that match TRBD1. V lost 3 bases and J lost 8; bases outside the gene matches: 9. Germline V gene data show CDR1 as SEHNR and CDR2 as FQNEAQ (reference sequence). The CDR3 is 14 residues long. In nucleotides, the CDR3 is TGTGCCAGCAGCTTTGGGCAGGGGGAAGGGGAAGCTTTCTTT. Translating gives CASSFGQGEGEAFF.

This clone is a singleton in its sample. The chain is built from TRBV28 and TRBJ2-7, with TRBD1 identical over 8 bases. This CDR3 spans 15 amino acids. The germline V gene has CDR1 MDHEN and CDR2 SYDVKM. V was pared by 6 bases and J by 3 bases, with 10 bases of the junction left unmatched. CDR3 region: CASSLEGTGGYEQYF. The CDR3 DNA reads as TGTGCCAGCAGCCTCGAAGGGACAGGCGGCTACGAGCAGTACTTC.

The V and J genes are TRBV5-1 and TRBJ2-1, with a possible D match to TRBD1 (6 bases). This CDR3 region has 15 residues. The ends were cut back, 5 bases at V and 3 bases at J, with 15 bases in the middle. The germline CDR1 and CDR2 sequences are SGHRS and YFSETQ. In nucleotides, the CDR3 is TGCGCCAGCAGAGAACCCCGGACAGTCTACAATGAGCAGTTCTTC. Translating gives CASREPRTVYNEQFF.

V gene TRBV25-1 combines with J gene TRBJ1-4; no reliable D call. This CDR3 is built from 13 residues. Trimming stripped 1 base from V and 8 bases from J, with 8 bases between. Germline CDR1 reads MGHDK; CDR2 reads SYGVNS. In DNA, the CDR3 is TGTGCCAGCAGTGAATTTGAGGGAGAAAAACTGTTTTTT. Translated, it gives CASSEFEGEKLFF.

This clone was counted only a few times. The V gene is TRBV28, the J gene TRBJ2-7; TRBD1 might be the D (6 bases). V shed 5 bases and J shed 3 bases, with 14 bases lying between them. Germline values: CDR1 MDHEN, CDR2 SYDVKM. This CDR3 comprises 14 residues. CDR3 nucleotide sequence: TGTGCCAGCAGTCCCGGGACATCTCACTACGAGCAGTACTTC. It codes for CASSPGTSHYEQYF. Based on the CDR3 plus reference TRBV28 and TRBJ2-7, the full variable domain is DVKVTQSSRYLVKRTGEKVFLECVQDMDHENMFWYRQDPGLGLRLIYFSYDVKMKEKGDIPEGYSVSREKKERFSLILESASTNQTSMYLCASSPGTSHYEQYFGPGTRLTVT.

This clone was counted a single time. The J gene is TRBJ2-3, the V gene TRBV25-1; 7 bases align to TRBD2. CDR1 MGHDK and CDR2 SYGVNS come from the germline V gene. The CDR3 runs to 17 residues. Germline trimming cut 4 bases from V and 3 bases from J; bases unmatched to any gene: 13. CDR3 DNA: TGTGCCAGCAGTGTACAAACCGGGACTATCCCAACAGATACGCAGTATTTT. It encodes CASSVQTGTIPTDTQYF.

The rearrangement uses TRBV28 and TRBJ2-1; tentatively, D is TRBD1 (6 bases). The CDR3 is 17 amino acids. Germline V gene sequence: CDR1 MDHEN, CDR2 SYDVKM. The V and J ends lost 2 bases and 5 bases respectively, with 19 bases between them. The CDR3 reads CASSLIGLVSGDNEQFF. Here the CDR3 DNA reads TGTGCCAGCAGTTTAATCGGTCTCGTCTCAGGGGACAATGAGCAGTTCTTC.

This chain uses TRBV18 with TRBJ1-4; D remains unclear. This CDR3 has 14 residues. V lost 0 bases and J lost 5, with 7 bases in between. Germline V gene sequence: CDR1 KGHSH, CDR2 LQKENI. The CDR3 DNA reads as TGTGCCAGCTCACCACCGCCGACAAATGAAAAACTGTTTTTT. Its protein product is CASSPPPTNEKLFF.

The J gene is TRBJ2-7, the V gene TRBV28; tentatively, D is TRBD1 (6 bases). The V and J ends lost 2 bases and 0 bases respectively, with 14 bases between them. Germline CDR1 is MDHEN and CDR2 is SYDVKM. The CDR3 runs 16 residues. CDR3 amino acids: CASSLPIDRSSYEQYF. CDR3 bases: TGTGCCAGCAGTTTACCAATTGACAGGAGCTCCTACGAGCAGTACTTC. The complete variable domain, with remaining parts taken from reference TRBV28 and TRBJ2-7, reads DVKVTQSSRYLVKRTGEKVFLECVQDMDHENMFWYRQDPGLGLRLIYFSYDVKMKEKGDIPEGYSVSREKKERFSLILESASTNQTSMYLCASSLPIDRSSYEQYFGPGTRLTVT.